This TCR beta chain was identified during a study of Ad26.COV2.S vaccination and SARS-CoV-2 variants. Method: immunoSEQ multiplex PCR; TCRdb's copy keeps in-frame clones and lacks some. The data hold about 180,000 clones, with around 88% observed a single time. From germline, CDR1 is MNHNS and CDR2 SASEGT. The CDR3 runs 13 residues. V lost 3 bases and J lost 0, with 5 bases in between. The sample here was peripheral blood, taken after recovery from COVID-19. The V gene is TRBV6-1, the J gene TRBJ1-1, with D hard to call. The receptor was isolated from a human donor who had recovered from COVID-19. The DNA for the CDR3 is TGTGCCAGCAGTGACGGCATGAACACTGAAGCTTTCTTT. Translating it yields CASSDGMNTEAFF.